Listed here are 7 T cell receptor beta chains from one sample, sequenced in a study of CD8 T cells in Susac syndrome. Random hexamers served to reverse transcribe roughly 0.5 to 1 ug RNA. TCRdb reprocessed the immunoSEQ multiplex PCR reads via MiXCR and lists one record per CDR3 protein. The repertoire includes 150,000 or so distinct CDR3 sequences, around 93% of them detected once, and roughly 0.13% sits in the top ten. Sequenced material: CD4+ T cells from PBMCs. These receptors came from a human donor in good health.

This clonotype appeared a few times. The chain links TRBV7-2 to TRBJ1-2; D call uncertain. This CDR3 has 13 residues. CDR1 is SGHTA and CDR2 is FQGNSA in the germline V gene. The V gene lost 1 base and the J gene lost 2 bases, with 5 bases spanning the gap. CDR3: CASSLGENYGYTF. In DNA form, the CDR3 reads TGTGCCAGCAGCTTAGGGGAAAACTATGGCTACACCTTC.

The rearrangement links TRBV27 to TRBJ1-2; tentative D call: TRBD1 (6 bases). Germline CDR1 is MNHEY and CDR2 is SMNVEV (reference sequence). This CDR3 comprises 17 residues. Trimming pared 7 bases from V and 4 bases from J, leaving 25 bases between. The CDR3 DNA reads TGTGCCAGCACCCGTGTACCGGGGGGGCGCGTATTCTATGGCTACACCTTC. Its protein product is CASTRVPGGRVFYGYTF.

V usage is TRBV28 and J usage is TRBJ2-7; D is perhaps TRBD1 (5 bases). Germline V gene data show CDR1 as MDHEN and CDR2 as SYDVKM. Between the trimmed V and J ends, which lost 5 bases and 9 bases, there was a span of 8 bases. The CDR3 is made up of 10 amino acids. The CDR3 sequence is CASSDSRQYF. Written as DNA, the CDR3 is TGTGCCAGCAGTGACAGCCGGCAGTACTTC.

The chain employs TRBV20-1 and TRBJ2-7, with TRBD2 matching over 7 bases. V gave up 0 bases and J gave up 9 bases; unmatched junction bases: 5. The CDR3 is made up of 12 amino acids. CDR1 DFQATT and CDR2 SNEGSKA come from the germline V gene (reference sequence). The CDR3 DNA is TGCAGTGCTAGAGATGCGGGGGTGGGGCAGTACTTC. The encoded protein is CSARDAGVGQYF.

This chain connects TRBV3-1 to TRBJ2-5; D remains ambiguous. Deletions cut 7 bases from V and 2 bases from J, with 8 bases between. The CDR3 extends over 12 amino acids. Germline lookup yields CDR1 LGHDT and CDR2 YNNKEL (reference sequence). The CDR3 protein is CASTLGQETQYF. The CDR3 DNA follows: TGTGCCAGCACCCTAGGACAAGAGACCCAGTACTTC.

The chain carries TRBV6-1 and TRBJ2-5, with D possibly called TRBD1 or TRBD2 (5 bases each). V was trimmed by 3 bases and J by 5 bases, leaving 10 bases between them. The CDR3 is 13 residues long. CDR1 and CDR2 (germline): MNHNS, SASEGT. The CDR3 is CASSDRDGETQYF. The CDR3 DNA reads TGTGCCAGCAGTGACCGGGACGGGGAGACCCAGTACTTC.

This rearrangement joins TRBV9 to TRBJ2-3; TRBD1 aligns across 10 bases. Per the germline V gene, CDR1 is SGDLS and CDR2 is YYNGEE. The CDR3 extends over 16 amino acids. The V segment lost 2 bases and the J segment 4 bases; nucleotides outside the gene matches: 7. CDR3 in DNA: TGTGCCAGCAGCGTGACAGGGGGCGCGGTCGCAGATACGCAGTATTTT. It specifies CASSVTGGAVADTQYF.